This T cell receptor beta chain was obtained from a study of CXCR3-negative and CXCR3-positive naive CD8 T cells. Study-wide findings and caveats: More hydrophobic TRB CDR3s were found in CXCR3-positive naive cells than in CXCR3-negative naive cells. Fresh PBMCs were used in most assays, and CXCR3 expression partially decreased after cryopreservation.

Comment on this clonotype: Antigen specificity is unknown.

Naive CD8+ T cells had a CD45RO-CCR7+CD27+CD95- phenotype. UMI-labeled TRB cDNA libraries were prepared by 5' RACE. Following a re-call of the 5' RACE reads, TCRdb has one entry per CDR3 protein and lacks DNA. The sample is made up of over 50,000 distinct CDR3 sequences, and the top ten hold 0.7% to 0.95% of it. CDR1 is SGHTA, CDR2 FQGNSA, per germline. The CDR3 runs to 17 residues. The chain couples TRBV7-2 to TRBJ2-3; TCRdb reports TRBD2, a call that lacks DNA to check it against. The TCR originated in a human donor in good health. Some clones in this sample may be carry-over from other donors' samples. Sequenced material: naive CXCR3+ CD8+ T cells from blood. The subset here: CD45RO-CCR7+CD27+CD95- naive CD8+ T cells expressing CXCR3 (TNR3+). Here the CDR3 reads CASSLVPAGGTADTQYF.